The source of this TCR beta chain is a study of identical twins (TCRdb year 2016). With regard to the full study: To test whether fetal clonotypes persist, this study deep-sequenced TCR alpha and beta repertoires from monozygotic twins, from unrelated adults of various ages, and from cord blood. To rule out contamination, replicate twin experiments were performed at different times with different library preparation protocols.

Library generation was performed with 5' RACE. Sequencer: Illumina HiSeq 2000. Template switching added a universal primer binding site, and the final cDNA carried a unique molecular identifier that allowed TCR cDNA molecules to be counted accurately. Specific primers in the conserved constant-segment region were used to synthesize first-strand cDNA for TCR alpha and beta chains. To control for contamination, every cDNA library carried two barcodes: a SMART-Mk sample barcode plus Illumina barcodes. TruSeq adapter sequences, together with Illumina sample barcodes, were added in two successive PCR steps. The TCR alpha and beta cDNA libraries were sequenced on the Illumina HiSeq platform using custom primers. The study's processing was this. MiGEC processed the raw reads to extract unique molecular identifiers, while MiXCR was used to determine the CDR3 positions. For each individual, recombination models were inferred using an EM algorithm with the repgenHMM and IGoR tools. Shared clonotypes were analyzed with the tcR package in R, and sharing was normalized by the product of cloneset sizes. To study raw recombination free of thymic and clonal selection effects, out-of-frame nonproductive sequences were analyzed. TCRdb redid the processing of the public reads, applying fastp at Q25 and MiXCR, and retained in-frame beta chains. Identical CDR3 protein sequences are pooled into one entry, listed with their most common genes and DNA. TCRdb, not the authors, supplied the V and J calls. The sample table shows approximately 680,000 distinct CDR3 sequences, and just over 7% are seen once. The ten largest clonotypes hold roughly 1.6% of the sample.

In its sample, this clonotype was seen a few times. No antigen is known for it. Base qualities were left out, and no much larger clone turns up one base away. Results and caveats for the whole study, not just this receptor: Compared with coincidental sharing between unrelated individuals, out-of-frame TCR alpha sequences shared between twins had an excess of sequences with low generation probability. A weaker excess of twin sharing was found in beta out-of-frame sequences because the signal-to-noise ratio was lowered by fewer shared sequences. Recombination models systematically underestimated out-of-frame TCR alpha sharing in monozygotic twins but agreed with sharing between unrelated individuals. Because the same donors could not be followed over many years, the conclusions depended on cross-sectional statistical analysis. Zero-insertion analyses could be partly confounded by invariant T cells such as MAIT and iNKT, though diverse VJ usage argued against such confounding for most clonotypes. Abundant cord blood beta clonotypes had fewer insertions, young adult naive repertoires showed a similar but weaker trend, and memory repertoires showed no such trend.

The CDR3 covers 15 residues, taking in both the cysteine and the phenylalanine. Only the CDR3 part of the read is kept: 45 bases, read in frame from the first base. The germline V gene (reference sequence) provides CDR1 LNHDA and CDR2 SQIVND. The junction shows trimming of 10 bases on V and 5 bases on J, and the gene matches do not reach 11 bases of it. Every donor was a healthy Caucasian. The twin cohort comprised three pairs of female monozygotic twins, all aged roughly 18 to 29 years. The RNA used for TCR libraries was isolated from peripheral blood mononuclear cells. This same sample was also part of a study on yellow fever vaccine responses in identical twins. From the second report: According to the authors, the vaccine-induced T cell response in identical twins seemed to be partly convergent and partly specific to each individual. Focusing on identical twins, the study followed the T cell clones that responded to the vaccine, and did so with precision.

Specimen: PBMCs. This TCR was sampled from a young woman in good health. This receptor chain uses TRBV19 and TRBJ2-1; the central 10 bases match TRBD2. The DNA sequence reads TGTGCCACCTGTACTCTAGCGGGAGCCAACAATGAGCAGTTCTTC. Translated, it reads CATCTLAGANNEQFF.